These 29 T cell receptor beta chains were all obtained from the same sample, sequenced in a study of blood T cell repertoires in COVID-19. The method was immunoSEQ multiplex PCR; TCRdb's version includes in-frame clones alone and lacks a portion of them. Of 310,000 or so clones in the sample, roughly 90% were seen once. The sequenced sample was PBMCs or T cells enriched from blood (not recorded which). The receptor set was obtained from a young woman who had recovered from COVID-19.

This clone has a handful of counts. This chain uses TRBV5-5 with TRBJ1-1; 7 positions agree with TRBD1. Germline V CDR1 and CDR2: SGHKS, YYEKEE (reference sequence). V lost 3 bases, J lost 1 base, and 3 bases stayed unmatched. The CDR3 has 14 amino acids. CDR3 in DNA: TGTGCCAGCAGCTGGGGACAGACGAACACTGAAGCTTTCTTT. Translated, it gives CASSWGQTNTEAFF. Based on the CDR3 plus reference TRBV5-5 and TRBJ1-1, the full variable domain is DAGVTQSPTHLIKTRGQQVTLRCSPISGHKSVSWYQQVLGQGPQFIFQYYEKEERGRGNFPDRFSARQFPNYSSELNVNALLLGDSALYLCASSWGQTNTEAFFGQGTRLTVV.

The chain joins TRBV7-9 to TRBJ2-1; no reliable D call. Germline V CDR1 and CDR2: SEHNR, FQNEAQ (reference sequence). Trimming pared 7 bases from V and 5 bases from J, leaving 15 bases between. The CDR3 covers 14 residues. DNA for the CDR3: TGTGCCAGCACCCCATTTGGTTCAGACAATGAGCAGTTCTTC. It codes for CASTPFGSDNEQFF.

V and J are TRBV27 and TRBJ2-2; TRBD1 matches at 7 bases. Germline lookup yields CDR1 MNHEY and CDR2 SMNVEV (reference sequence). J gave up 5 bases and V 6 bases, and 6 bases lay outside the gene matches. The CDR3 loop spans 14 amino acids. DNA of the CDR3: TGTGCCAGCAGACCTGGGACAGCTACCGGGGAGCTGTTTTTT. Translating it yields CASRPGTATGELFF.

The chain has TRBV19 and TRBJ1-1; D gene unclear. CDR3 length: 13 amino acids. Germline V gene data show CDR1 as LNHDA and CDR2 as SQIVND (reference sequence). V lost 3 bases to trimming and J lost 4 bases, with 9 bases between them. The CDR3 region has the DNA TGTGCCAGTAGTATCAGCAGCGCCACTGAAGCTTTCTTT. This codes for CASSISSATEAFF.

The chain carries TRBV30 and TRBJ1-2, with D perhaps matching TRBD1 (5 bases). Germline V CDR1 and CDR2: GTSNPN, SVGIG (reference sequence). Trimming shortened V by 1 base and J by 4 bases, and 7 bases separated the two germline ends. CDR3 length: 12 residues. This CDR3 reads CAWSAGFYGYTF. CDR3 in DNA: TGTGCCTGGAGTGCAGGGTTCTATGGCTACACCTTC.

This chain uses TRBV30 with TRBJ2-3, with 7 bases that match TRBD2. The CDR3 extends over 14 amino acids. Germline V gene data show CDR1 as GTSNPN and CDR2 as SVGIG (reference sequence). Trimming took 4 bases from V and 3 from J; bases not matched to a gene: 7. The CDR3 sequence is CAWNRRGLTDTQYF. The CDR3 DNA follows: TGTGCCTGGAACCGGCGGGGGTTGACAGATACGCAGTATTTT.

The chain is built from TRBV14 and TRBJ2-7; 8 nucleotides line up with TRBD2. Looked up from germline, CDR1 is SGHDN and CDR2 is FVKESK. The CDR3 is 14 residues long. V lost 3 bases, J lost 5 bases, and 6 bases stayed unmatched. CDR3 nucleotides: TGTGCCAGCAGCCAGGGACTAGTTACCAACGAGCAGTACTTC. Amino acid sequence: CASSQGLVTNEQYF.

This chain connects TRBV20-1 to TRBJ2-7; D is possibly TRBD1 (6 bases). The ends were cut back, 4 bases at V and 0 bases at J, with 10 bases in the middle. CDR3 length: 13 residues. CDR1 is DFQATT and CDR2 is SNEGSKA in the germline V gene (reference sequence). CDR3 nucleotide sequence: TGCAGTGCTACTGACAGGCCCTCCTACGAGCAGTACTTC. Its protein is CSATDRPSYEQYF.

The CDR3 protein is CASSMGTTGANYGYTF. The CDR3 nucleotides read TGTGCCAGTAGTATGGGAACAACAGGGGCTAACTATGGCTACACCTTC. The chain has TRBV19 and TRBJ1-2; TRBD1 matches at 7 bases. The CDR3 is made up of 16 amino acids. Germline V CDR1 and CDR2: LNHDA, SQIVND (reference sequence). J lost 0 bases, V lost 3 bases, and 7 bases had no gene match.

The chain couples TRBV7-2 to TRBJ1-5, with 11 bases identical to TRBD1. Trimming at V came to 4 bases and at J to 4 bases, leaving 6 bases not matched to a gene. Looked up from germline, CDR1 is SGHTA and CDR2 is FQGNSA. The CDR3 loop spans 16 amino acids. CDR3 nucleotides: TGTGCCAGCAGCTCCCGGGACAGGGGGATTAATCAGCCCCAGCATTTT. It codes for CASSSRDRGINQPQHF.

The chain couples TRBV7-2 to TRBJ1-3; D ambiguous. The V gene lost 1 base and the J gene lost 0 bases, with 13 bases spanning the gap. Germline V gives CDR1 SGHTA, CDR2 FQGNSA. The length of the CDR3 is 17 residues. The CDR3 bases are TGTGCCAGCAGCTTAGGCTTCCAACTGAGCTCTGGAAACACCATATATTTT. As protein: CASSLGFQLSSGNTIYF.

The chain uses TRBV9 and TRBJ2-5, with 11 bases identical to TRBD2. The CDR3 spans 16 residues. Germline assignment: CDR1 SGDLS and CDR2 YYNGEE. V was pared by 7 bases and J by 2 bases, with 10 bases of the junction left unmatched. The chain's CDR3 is CASSSGLAGGQETQYF. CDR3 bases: TGTGCCAGCTCTTCGGGGCTAGCGGGGGGTCAAGAGACCCAGTACTTC.

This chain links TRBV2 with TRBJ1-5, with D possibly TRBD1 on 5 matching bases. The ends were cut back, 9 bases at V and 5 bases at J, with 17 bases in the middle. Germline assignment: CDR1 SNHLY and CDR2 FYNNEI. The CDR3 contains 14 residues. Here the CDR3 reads CASPGPRRDQPQHF. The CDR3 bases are TGTGCCAGTCCAGGGCCCCGACGGGATCAGCCCCAGCATTTT. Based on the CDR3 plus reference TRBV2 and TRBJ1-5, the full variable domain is EPEVTQTPSHQVTQMGQEVILRCVPISNHLYFYWYRQILGQKVEFLVSFYNNEISEKSEIFDDQFSVERPDGSNFTLKIRSTKLEDSAMYFCASPGPRRDQPQHFGDGTRLSIL.

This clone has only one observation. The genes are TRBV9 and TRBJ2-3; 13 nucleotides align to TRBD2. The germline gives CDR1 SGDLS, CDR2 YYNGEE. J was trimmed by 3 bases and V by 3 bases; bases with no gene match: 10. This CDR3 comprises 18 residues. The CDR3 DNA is TGTGCCAGCAGCGCCACCCTTATGACTAGCGGGAGGACAGATACGCAGTATTTT. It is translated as CASSATLMTSGRTDTQYF.

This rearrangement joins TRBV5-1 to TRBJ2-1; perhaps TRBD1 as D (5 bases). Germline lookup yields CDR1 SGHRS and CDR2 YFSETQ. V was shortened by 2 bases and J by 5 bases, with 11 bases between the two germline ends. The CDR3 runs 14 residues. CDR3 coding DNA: TGCGCCAGCAGCTTTGCGGACACTGACAATGAGCAGTTCTTC. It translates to CASSFADTDNEQFF.

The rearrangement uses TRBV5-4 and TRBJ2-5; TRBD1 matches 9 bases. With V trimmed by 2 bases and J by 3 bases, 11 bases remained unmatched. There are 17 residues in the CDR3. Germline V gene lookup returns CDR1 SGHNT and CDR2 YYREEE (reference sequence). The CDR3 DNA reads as TGTGCCAGCAGCTTAGTAGGACAGGGGCGATATGAAGAGACCCAGTACTTC. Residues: CASSLVGQGRYEETQYF.

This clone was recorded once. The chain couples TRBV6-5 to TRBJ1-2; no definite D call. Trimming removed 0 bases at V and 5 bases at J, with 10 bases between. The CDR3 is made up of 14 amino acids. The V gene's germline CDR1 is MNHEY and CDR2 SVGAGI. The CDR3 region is CASSYSRTGYGYTF. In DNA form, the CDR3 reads TGTGCCAGCAGTTACTCTCGGACGGGATATGGCTACACCTTC.

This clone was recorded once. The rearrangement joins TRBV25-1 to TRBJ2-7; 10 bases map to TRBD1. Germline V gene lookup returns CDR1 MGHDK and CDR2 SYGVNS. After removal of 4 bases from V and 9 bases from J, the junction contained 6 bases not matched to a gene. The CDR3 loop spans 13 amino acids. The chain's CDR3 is CASSAGQGRGQYF. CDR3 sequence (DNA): TGTGCCAGCAGTGCGGGACAGGGGAGGGGGCAGTACTTC.

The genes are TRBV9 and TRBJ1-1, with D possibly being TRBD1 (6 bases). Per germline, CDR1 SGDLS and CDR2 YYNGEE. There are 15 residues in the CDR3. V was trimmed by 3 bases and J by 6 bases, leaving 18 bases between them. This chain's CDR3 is CASSAVGQFSAEAFF. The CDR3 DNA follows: TGTGCCAGCAGCGCCGTAGGACAGTTTTCCGCTGAAGCTTTCTTT.

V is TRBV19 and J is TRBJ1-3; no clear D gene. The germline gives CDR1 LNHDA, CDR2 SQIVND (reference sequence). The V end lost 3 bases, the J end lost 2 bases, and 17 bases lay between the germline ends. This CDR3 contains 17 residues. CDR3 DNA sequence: TGTGCCAGTAGTATCCATCCGGGGAAGGTTACTGGAAACACCATATATTTT. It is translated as CASSIHPGKVTGNTIYF.

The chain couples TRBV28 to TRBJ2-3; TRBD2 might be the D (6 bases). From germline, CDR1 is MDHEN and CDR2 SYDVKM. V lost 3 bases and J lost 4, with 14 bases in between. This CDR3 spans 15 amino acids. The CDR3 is CASSLRRRDSDTQYF. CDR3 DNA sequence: TGTGCCAGCAGTTTGCGACGGCGGGACTCAGATACGCAGTATTTT.

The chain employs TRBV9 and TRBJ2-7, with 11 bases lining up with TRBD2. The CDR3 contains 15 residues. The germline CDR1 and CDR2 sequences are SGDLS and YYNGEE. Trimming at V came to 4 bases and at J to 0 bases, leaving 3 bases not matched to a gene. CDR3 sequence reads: CASSPGLADSYEQYF. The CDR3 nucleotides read TGTGCCAGCAGCCCGGGACTAGCGGACTCCTACGAGCAGTACTTC.

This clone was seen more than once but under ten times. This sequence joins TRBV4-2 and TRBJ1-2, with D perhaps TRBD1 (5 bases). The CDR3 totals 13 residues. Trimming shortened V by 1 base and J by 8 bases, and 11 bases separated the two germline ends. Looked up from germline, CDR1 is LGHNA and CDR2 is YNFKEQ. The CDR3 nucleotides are TGTGCCAGCAGCCAAGTGGCGGGGGACGGCTACACCTTC. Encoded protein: CASSQVAGDGYTF.

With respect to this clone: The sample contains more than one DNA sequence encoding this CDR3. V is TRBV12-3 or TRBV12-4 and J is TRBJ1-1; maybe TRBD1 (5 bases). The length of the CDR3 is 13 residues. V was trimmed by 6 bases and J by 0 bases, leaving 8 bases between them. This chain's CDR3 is CASSRDMNTEAFF. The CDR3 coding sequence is TGTGCCAGCAGCAGGGATATGAACACTGAAGCTTTCTTT.

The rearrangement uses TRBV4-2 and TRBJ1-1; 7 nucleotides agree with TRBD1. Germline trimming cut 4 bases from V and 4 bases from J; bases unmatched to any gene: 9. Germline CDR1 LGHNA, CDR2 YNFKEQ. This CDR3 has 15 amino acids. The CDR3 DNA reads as TGTGCCAGCAGCCCTAGTAACAGGGGTGGCACTGAAGCTTTCTTT. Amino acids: CASSPSNRGGTEAFF.

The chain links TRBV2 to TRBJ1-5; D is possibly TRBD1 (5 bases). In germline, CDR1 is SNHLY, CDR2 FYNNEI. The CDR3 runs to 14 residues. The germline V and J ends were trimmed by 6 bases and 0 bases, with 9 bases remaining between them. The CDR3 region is CASSVTVSNQPQHF. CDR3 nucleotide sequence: TGTGCCAGCAGCGTGACAGTTAGCAATCAGCCCCAGCATTTT.

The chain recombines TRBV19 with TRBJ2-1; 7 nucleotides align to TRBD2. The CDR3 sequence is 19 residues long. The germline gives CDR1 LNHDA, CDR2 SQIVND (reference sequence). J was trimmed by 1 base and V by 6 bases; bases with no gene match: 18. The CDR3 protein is CASSQVEFWSGVSYNEQFF. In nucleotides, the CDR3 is TGTGCCAGTAGCCAAGTGGAGTTTTGGAGCGGGGTATCCTACAATGAGCAGTTCTTC.

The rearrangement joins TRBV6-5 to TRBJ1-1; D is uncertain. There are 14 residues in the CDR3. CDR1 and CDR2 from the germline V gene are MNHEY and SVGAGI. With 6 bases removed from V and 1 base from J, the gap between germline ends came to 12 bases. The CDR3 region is CASSSLGPNTEAFF. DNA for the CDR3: TGTGCCAGCAGCTCCCTAGGTCCGAACACTGAAGCTTTCTTT.

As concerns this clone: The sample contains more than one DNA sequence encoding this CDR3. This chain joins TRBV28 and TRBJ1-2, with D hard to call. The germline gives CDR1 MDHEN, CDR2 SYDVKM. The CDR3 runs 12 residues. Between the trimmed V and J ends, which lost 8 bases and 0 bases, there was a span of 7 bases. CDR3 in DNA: TGTGCCAGCCGGGGAGCTAACTATGGCTACACCTTC. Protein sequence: CASRGANYGYTF.